The source of this T cell receptor (beta chain) is a study of T cell changes during pregnancy in multiple sclerosis. The table came from immunoSEQ multiplex PCR; TCRdb's copy has only in-frame clones and leaves some out. The data contain 89,000 or so clones, approximately 90% of them seen just once; the ten biggest clones take up 3% to 4%. The germline CDR1 and CDR2 sequences are KGHSH and LQKENI. V lost 0 bases and J 2 bases, leaving 9 bases between the germline ends. The CDR3 covers 15 residues. This sequence joins TRBV18 and TRBJ2-3, with D maybe TRBD2 (6 bases). The material sequenced was PBMCs, taken in the first trimester of pregnancy. The sequence was collected from a female donor in good health, serving as a control in a pregnancy study. Some clones in this sample may be carry-over from other donors' samples. The CDR3 nucleotides read TGTGCCAGCTCACCACCTCGGGAGTACACAGATACGCAGTATTTT. Its translation: CASSPPREYTDTQYF.